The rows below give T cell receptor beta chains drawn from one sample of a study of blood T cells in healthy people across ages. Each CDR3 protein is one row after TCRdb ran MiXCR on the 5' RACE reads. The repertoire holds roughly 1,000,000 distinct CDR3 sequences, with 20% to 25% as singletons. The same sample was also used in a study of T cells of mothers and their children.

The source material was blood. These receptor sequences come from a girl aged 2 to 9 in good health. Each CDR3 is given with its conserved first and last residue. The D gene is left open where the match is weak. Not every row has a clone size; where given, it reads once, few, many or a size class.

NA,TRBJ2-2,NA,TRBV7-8,TGTGCCAGCAGCTTAGTCCACAGGGTCGCCACCGGGGAGCTGTTTTTT,CASSLVHRVATGELFF
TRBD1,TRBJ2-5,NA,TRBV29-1,TGCAGCGTAAAGGGACAGACGGAAGAGACCCAGTACTTC,CSVKGQTEETQYF
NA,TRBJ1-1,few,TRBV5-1,TGCGCCAGCAGCCCGAACACAGGGACCCCTTTGGCTTTCTTT,CASSPNTGTPLAFF
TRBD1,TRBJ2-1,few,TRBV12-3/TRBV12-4,TGTGCCAGCATCCTGACAGGGTTGCCTGAGCAGTTCTTC,CASILTGLPEQFF
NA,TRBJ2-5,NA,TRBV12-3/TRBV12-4,TGTGCCAGCGGCAGAGACAGGAGGGAAGAGACCCAGTACTTC,CASGRDRREETQYF
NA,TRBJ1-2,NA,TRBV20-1,TGCAGTGCTAGACAGCGGGGGGAAGGCTACACCTTC,CSARQRGEGYTF
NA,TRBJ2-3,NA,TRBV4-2,TGTGCCAGCAGCCAAGAGAAGGCGTTAAATACGCAGTATTTT,CASSQEKALNTQYF
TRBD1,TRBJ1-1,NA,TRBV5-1,TGCGCCAGCAGCACGGGACAGGGGTCCACTGAAGCTTTCTTT,CASSTGQGSTEAFF
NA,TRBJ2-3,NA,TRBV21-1,TGTGCCAGCAGCTGTAGCCCTGGGACTATAATTTTCAGAGATACGCAGTATTTT,CASSCSPGTIIFRDTQYF
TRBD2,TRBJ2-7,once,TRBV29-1,TGCAGCGTTGAAGTTTTGGGTTTGGGGGAGGGCGAGCAGTACTTC,CSVEVLGLGEGEQYF
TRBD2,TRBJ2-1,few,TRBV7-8,TGTGCCAGCAGCTTAGAGGCGGGAGTGACGCATGAGCAGTTCTTC,CASSLEAGVTHEQFF
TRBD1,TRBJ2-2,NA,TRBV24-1,TGTGCCACCGCTTACAGGGGAGTCGGGGAGCTGTTTTTT,CATAYRGVGELFF
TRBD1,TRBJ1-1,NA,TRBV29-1,TGCAGCGGGGATTCGGACAGGATGAACACTGAAGCTTTCTTT,CSGDSDRMNTEAFF
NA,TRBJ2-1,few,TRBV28,TGTGCCAGCACCTTGCTTGAGGGGTACAATGAGCAGTTCTTC,CASTLLEGYNEQFF